The present T cell receptor beta chain was sequenced within a study of beta chain features in type 1 diabetes. Germline lookup yields CDR1 KGHSH and CDR2 LQKENI. Trimming at V came to 3 bases and at J to 2 bases, leaving 6 bases not matched to a gene. The CDR3 has 16 amino acids. Researchers reported sorting CD4+ naive, central memory, regulatory and stem cell-like memory cells via CD45RO/CCR7/CD25/CD127/CD95/CD27. The sequenced template was cDNA made from the entire isolated RNA. Repertoires were generated with immunoSEQ multiplex PCR, while TCRdb's copy carries only in-frame clones and drops some. The repertoire includes some 410,000 clones, approximately 10% of them detected once, and 0.035% to 0.05% sits in the top ten.

The TCR originated in a woman aged 18-30 years in good health. Sequenced input: naive CD4+ T cells from blood. The chain uses TRBV18 and TRBJ1-5; 8 nucleotides agree with TRBD1. The CDR3 DNA sequence: TGTGCCAGCTCACCTCGGACAGGGAATCGCAATCAGCCCCAGCATTTT. Amino acids: CASSPRTGNRNQPQHF.